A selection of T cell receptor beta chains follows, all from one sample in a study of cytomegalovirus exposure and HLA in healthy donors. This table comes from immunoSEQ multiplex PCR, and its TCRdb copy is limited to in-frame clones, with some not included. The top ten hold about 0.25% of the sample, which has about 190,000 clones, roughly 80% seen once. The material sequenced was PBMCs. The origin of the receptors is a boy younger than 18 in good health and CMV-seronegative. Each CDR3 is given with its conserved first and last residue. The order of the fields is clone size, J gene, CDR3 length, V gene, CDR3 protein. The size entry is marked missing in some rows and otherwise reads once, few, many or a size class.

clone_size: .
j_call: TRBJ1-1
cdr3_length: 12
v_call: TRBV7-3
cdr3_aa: CASSSPGTEAFF

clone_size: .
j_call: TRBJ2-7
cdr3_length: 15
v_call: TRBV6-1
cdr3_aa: CASGFGGRGSYEQYF

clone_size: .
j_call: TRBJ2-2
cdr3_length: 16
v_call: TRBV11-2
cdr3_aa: CASSPTSGGNTGELFF

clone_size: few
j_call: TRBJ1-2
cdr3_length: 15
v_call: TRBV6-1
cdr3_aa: CASSEENRVMYGYTF

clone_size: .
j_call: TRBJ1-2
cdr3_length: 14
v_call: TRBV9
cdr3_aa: CASSFPGQAGGYTF

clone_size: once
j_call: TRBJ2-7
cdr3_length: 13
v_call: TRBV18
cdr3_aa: CASSETGMYEQYF

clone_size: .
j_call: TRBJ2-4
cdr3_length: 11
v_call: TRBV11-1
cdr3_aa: CASAGKNIQYF

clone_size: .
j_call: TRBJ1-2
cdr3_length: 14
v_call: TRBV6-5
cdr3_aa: CASSYSIGGYGYTF

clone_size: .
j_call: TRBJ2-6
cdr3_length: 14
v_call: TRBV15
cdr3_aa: CATSLYSGANVLTF

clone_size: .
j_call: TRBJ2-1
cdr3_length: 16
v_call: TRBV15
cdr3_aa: CATSALWTGGYNEQFF

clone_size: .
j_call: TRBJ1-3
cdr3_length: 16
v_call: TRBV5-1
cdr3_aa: CASSLVGGALGNTIYF

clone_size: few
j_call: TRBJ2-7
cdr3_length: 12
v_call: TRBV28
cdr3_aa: CASSLLRGEQYF

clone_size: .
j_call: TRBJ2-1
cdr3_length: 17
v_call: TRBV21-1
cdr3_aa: CASSKWLAGESYNEQFF

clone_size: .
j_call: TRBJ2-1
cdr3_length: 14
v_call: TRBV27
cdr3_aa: CASSHTSGRRKQFF

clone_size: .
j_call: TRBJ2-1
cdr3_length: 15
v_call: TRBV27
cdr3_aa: CASSIAGELYNEQFF

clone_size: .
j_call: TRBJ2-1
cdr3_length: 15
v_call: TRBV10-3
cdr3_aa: CAISESMQARSEQFF

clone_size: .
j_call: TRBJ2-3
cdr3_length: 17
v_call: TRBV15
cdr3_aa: CATSTGTSGSSTDTQYF

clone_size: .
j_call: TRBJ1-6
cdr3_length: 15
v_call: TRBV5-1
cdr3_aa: CASSLATGINSPLHF

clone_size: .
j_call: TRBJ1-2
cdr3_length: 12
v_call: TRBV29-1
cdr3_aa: CSVEVPPNGYTF

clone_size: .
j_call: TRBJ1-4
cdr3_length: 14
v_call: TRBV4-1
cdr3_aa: CASSQVQGGEKLFF

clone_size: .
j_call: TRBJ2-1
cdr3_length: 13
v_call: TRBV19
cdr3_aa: CASWSATNNEQFF

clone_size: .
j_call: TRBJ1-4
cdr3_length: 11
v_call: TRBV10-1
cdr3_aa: CASSDSQKLFF

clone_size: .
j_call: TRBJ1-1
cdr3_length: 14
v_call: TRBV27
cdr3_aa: CASSLGRGSTEAFF